This record concerns one TCR beta chain sequence. The data were produced by immunoSEQ multiplex PCR, yet TCRdb's version contains in-frame clones alone and is incomplete. This table holds 100,000 to 120,000 clones, approximately 96% found once. The data were taken from a study of cytomegalovirus exposure and HLA in healthy donors. The germline CDR1 and CDR2 sequences are SGHAT and FQNNGV. This CDR3 is 16 amino acids long. The V segment lost 0 bases and the J segment 3 bases; nucleotides outside the gene matches: 6. The sample consisted of PBMCs. The sequence was obtained from a young woman in good health and CMV-seronegative. The chain links TRBV11-2 to TRBJ2-7, with 9 bases aligning to TRBD2. In DNA form, the CDR3 reads TGTGCCAGCAGCTTAGAGGGGCTAGCGGGGAGCTACGAGCAGTACTTC. This gives the protein CASSLEGLAGSYEQYF.